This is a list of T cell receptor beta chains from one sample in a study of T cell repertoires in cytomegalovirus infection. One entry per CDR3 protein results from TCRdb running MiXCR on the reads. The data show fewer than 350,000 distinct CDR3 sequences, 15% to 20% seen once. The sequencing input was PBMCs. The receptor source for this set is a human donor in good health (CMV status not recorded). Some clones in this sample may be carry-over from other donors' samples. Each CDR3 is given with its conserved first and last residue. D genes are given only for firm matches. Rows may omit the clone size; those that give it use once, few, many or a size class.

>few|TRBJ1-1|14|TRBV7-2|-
CASSPSGGGTEAFF
TGTGCCAGCAGCCCCAGCGGGGGGGGCACTGAAGCTTTCTTT
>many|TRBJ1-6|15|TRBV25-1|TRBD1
CASSEGDRGNSPLHF
TGTGCCAGCAGTGAAGGTGACAGGGGCAATTCACCCCTCCACTTT
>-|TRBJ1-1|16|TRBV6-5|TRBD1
CASSYAGTAMNTEAFF
TGTGCCAGCAGTTACGCCGGGACAGCCATGAACACTGAAGCTTTCTTT
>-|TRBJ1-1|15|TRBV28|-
CASSPPGLGNTEAFF
TGTGCCAGCAGCCCCCCGGGACTGGGGAACACTGAAGCTTTCTTT
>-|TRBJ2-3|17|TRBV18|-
CASSPLPGTSDTDTQYF
TGTGCCAGCTCACCTCTTCCCGGGACAAGTGACACAGATACGCAGTATTTT
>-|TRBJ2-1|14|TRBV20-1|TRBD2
CSASRGTSGDEQFF
TGCAGTGCTAGCAGGGGGACTAGCGGGGATGAGCAGTTCTTC
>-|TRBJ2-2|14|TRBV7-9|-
CASSKAGGTGELFF
TGTGCCAGCAGCAAGGCAGGGGGGACCGGGGAGCTGTTTTTT
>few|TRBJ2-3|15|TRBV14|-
CASSRRGLSTDTQYF
TGTGCCAGCAGCCGACGGGGGCTCAGCACAGATACGCAGTATTTT
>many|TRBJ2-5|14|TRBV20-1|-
CSARDVGHKETQYF
TGCAGTGCTAGAGATGTAGGGCATAAAGAGACCCAGTACTTC
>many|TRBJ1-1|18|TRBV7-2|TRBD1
CASSLTRTGTGMNTEAFF
TGTGCCAGCAGCTTAACTCGCACCGGGACAGGGATGAACACTGAAGCTTTCTTT
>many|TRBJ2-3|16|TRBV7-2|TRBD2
CASTLGSSGVPDTQYF
TGTGCCAGCACCTTGGGATCCAGCGGGGTCCCAGATACGCAGTATTTT
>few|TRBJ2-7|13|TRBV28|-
CASSLGAWYEQYF
TGTGCCAGCAGTTTGGGGGCGTGGTACGAGCAGTACTTC
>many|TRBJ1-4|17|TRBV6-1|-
CASSVWSLSTTNEKLFF
TGTGCCAGCAGTGTTTGGTCATTGAGTACAACTAATGAAAAACTGTTTTTT
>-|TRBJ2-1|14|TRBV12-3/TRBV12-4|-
CASSFGPGNNEQFF
-
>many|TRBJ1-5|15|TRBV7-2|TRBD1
CASSLWDRGGQPQHF
TGTGCCAGCAGCCTATGGGACAGGGGAGGTCAGCCCCAGCATTTT
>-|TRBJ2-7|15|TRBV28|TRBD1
CASSAGDRLSYEQYF
TGTGCCAGCAGTGCCGGGGACAGGTTATCCTACGAGCAGTACTTC
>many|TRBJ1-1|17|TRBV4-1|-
CASSQVGGGLEETEAFF
TGCGCCAGCAGCCAAGTCGGGGGAGGCTTAGAAGAAACTGAAGCTTTCTTT
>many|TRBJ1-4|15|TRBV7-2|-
CASSTRLGRTEKLFF
TGTGCCAGCAGCACCCGCCTTGGGAGAACCGAAAAACTGTTTTTT
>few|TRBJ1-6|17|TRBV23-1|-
CASSQSTGNSYNSPLHF
TGCGCCAGCAGTCAATCAACCGGGAATAGCTATAATTCACCCCTCCACTTT
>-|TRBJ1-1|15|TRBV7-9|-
CASSPKEPGGTEAFF
TGTGCCAGCAGCCCCAAGGAACCCGGAGGGACTGAAGCTTTCTTT
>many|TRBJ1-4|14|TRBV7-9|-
CASSFRGANEKLFF
TGTGCCAGCAGCTTCAGAGGGGCTAATGAAAAACTGTTTTTT
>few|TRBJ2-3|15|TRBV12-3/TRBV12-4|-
CASSPGPESTDTQYF
TGTGCCAGCAGCCCCGGACCCGAGAGCACAGATACGCAGTATTTT
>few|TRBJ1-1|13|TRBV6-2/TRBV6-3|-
CASSPTGFTEAFF
TGTGCCAGCAGCCCTACAGGGTTCACTGAAGCTTTCTTT
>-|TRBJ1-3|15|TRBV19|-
CASMRARENGNTIYF
TGTGCCAGTATGAGGGCCCGAGAAAATGGAAACACCATATATTTT
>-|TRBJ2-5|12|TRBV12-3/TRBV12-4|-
CASKGDQETQYF
TGTGCCAGCAAAGGGGACCAAGAGACCCAGTACTTC
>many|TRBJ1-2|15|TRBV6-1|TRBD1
CATLTGWGGQDGYTF
TGTGCCACCTTGACAGGGTGGGGGGGACAGGATGGCTACACCTTC
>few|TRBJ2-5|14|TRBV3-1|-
CASSQAPGAETQYF
TGTGCCAGCAGCCAAGCACCGGGAGCGGAGACCCAGTACTTC
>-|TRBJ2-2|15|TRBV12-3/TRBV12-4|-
CASNGEPKNTGELFF
TGTGCCAGCAACGGGGAACCCAAGAACACCGGGGAGCTGTTTTTT
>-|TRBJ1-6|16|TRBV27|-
CASSLVGVGYNSPLHF
TGTGCCAGCAGTTTAGTGGGAGTGGGGTATAATTCACCCCTCCACTTT
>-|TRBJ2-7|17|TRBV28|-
CASRTTGASGPSYEQYF
TGTGCCAGCAGAACCACGGGGGCGAGCGGTCCTTCCTACGAGCAGTACTTC
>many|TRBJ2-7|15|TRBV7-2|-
CASSFDYGSSYEQYF
TGTGCCAGCAGCTTTGACTACGGCAGCTCCTACGAGCAGTACTTC
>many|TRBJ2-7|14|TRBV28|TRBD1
CASSADRVRYEQYF
TGTGCCAGCAGTGCCGACAGGGTTAGGTACGAGCAGTACTTC
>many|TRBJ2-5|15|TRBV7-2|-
CASSLVTSAQETQYF
TGTGCCAGCAGCTTAGTGACAAGCGCGCAAGAGACCCAGTACTTC
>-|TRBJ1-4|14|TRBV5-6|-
CASSAGGDYEKLFF
TGTGCCAGCAGTGCCGGGGGCGACTATGAAAAACTGTTTTTT
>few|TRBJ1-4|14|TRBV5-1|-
CASSLIRGGEKLFF
TGCGCCAGCAGCTTGATCAGGGGTGGCGAAAAACTGTTTTTT
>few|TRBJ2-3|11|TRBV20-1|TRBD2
CSARESGEQYF
TGCAGTGCTAGGGAGAGCGGGGAGCAGTATTTT
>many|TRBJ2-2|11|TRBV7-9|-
CASSPREELFF
TGTGCCAGCAGCCCCCGCGAGGAGCTGTTTTTT
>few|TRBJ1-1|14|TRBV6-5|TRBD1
CASSYWTGSTEAFF
TGTGCCAGCAGTTACTGGACAGGGTCCACTGAAGCTTTCTTT
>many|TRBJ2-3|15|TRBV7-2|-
CASSPGTSSTDTQYF
TGTGCCAGCAGCCCCGGGACAAGTAGCACAGATACGCAGTATTTT
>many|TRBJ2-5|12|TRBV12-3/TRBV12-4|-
CASSSGGETQYF
TGTGCCAGCAGCTCTGGGGGGGAGACCCAGTACTTC
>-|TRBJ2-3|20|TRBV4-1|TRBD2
CASSQDWLLAGGRSTDTQYF
TGCGCCAGCAGCCAAGATTGGTTACTAGCGGGGGGGCGCAGCACAGATACGCAGTATTTT
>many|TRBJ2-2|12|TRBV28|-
CASSENTGELFF
TGTGCCAGCAGTGAAAACACCGGGGAGCTGTTTTTT
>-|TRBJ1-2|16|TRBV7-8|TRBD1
CASSSGTGYEDHGYTF
TGTGCCAGCAGCTCTGGGACAGGGTACGAGGATCATGGCTACACCTTC
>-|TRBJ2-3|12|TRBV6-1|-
CASSTQTDTQYF
TGTGCCAGCAGTACCCAAACAGATACGCAGTATTTT
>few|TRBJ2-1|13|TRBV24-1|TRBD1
CATSWNRGYEQFF
TGTGCCACCAGTTGGAACAGGGGCTATGAGCAGTTCTTC
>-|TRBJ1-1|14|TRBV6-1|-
CASSSAGQITEAFF
TGTGCCAGCAGTTCCGCGGGACAAATCACTGAAGCTTTCTTT
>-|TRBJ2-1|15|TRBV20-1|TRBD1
CSARAGTGSYNEQFF
TGCAGTGCTAGGGCCGGGACAGGCTCCTACAATGAGCAGTTCTTC
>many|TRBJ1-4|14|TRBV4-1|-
CASTTGPTNEKLFF
TGCGCCAGCACAACAGGGCCAACTAATGAAAAACTGTTTTTT
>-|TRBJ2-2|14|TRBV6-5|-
CASRKQGGTGELFF
TGTGCCAGCAGGAAACAGGGGGGGACCGGGGAGCTGTTTTTT
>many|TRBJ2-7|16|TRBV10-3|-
CAIREKSPSDSYEQYF
TGTGCCATCAGGGAAAAGAGCCCCTCTGACTCCTACGAGCAGTACTTC
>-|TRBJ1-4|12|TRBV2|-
CASGPTNEKLFF
TGTGCCAGCGGACCAACTAATGAAAAACTGTTTTTT
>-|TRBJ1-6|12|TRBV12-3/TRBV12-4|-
CASSLGAQPLHF
TGTGCCAGCAGTTTAGGCGCCCAACCCCTCCACTTT
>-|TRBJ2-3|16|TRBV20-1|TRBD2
CSASPAMGLARDTQYF
TGCAGTGCTAGTCCCGCGATGGGACTAGCGAGAGATACGCAGTATTTT
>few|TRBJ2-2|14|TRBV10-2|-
CAINTENFNGELFF
TGCGCCATTAACACAGAGAACTTCAACGGGGAGCTGTTTTTT
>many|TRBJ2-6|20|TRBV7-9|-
CASSLWGKKAPGSGANVLTF
TGTGCCAGCAGCTTATGGGGGAAGAAGGCCCCCGGCTCTGGGGCCAACGTCCTGACTTTC